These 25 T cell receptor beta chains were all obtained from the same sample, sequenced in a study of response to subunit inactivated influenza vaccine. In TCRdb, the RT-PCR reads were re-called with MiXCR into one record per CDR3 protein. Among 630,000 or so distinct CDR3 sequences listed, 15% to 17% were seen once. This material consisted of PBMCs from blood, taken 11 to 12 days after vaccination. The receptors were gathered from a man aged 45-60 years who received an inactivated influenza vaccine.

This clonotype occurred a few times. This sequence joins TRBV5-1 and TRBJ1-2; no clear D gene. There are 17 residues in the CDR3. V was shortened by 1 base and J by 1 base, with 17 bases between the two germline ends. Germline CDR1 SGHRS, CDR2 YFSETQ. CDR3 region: CASSLWNTEGSNYGYTF. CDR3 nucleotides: TGCGCCAGCAGCTTGTGGAATACAGAGGGAAGTAACTATGGCTACACCTTC.

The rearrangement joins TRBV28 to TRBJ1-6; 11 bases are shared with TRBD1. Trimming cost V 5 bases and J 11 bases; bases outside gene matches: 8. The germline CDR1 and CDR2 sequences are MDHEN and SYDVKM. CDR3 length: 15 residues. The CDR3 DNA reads TGTGCCAGCAGTATATTTGGGACAGGGGGTCCACCCCTCCACTTT. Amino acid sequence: CASSIFGTGGPPLHF.

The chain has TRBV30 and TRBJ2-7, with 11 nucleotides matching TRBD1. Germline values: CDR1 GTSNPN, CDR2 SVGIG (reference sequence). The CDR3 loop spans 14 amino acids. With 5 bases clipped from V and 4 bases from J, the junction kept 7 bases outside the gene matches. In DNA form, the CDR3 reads TGTGCCTGGGGCCGGACAGGGGGCTTTTACGAGCAGTACTTC. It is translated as CAWGRTGGFYEQYF. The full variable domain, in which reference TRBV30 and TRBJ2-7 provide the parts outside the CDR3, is SQTIHQWPATLVQPVGSPLSLECTVEGTSNPNLYWYRQAAGRGLQLLFYSVGIGQISSEVPQNLSASRPQDRQFILSSKKLLLSDSGFYLCAWGRTGGFYEQYFGPGTRLTVT.

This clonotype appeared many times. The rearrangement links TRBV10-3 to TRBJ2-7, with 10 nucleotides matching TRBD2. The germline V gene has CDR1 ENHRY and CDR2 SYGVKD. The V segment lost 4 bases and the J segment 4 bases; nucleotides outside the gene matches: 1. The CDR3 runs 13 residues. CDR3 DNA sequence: TGTGCCATCAGTGGGACTAGCGGATACGAGCAGTACTTC. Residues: CAISGTSGYEQYF.

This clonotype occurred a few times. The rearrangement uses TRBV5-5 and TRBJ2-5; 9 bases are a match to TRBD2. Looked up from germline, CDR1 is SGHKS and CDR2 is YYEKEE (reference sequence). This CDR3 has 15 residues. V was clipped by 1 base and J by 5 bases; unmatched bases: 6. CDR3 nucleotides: TGTGCCAGCAGCTTGTCCGGGACTAGCTTGGAGACCCAGTACTTC. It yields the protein CASSLSGTSLETQYF. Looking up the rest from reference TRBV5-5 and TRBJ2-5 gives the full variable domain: DAGVTQSPTHLIKTRGQQVTLRCSPISGHKSVSWYQQVLGQGPQFIFQYYEKEERGRGNFPDRFSARQFPNYSSELNVNALLLGDSALYLCASSLSGTSLETQYFGPGTRLLVL.

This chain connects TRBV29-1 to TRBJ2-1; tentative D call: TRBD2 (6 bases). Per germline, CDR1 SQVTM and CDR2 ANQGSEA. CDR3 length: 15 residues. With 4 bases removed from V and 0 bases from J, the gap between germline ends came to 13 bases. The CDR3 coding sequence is TGCAGCGTTGCAGGCGGGGCCAGCTCCTACAATGAGCAGTTCTTC. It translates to CSVAGGASSYNEQFF.

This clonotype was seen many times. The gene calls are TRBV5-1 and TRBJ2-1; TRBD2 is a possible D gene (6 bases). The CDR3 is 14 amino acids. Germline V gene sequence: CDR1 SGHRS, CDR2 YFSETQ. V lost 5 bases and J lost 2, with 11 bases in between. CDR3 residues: CASSTGTAYNEQFF. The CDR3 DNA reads TGCGCCAGCAGTACCGGGACTGCCTACAATGAGCAGTTCTTC.

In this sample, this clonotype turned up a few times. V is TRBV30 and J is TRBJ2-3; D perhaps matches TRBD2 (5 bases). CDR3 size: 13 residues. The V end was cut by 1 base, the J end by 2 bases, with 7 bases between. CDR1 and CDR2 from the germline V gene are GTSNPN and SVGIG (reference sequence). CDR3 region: CAWSAGITDTQYF. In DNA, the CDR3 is TGTGCCTGGAGTGCGGGAATCACAGATACGCAGTATTTT.

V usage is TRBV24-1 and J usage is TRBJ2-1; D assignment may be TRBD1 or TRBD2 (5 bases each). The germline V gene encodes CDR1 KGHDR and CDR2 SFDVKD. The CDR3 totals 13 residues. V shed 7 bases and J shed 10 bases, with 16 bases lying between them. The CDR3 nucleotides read TGTGCCACCAGCGGGACCTCAGCAGGGGAGCAGTTCTTC. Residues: CATSGTSAGEQFF.

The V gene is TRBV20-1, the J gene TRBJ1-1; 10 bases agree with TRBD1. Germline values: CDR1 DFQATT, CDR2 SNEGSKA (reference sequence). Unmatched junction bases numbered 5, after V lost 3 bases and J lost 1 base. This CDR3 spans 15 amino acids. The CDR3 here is CSASWDRGWNTEAFF. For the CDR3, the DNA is TGCAGTGCTAGTTGGGACAGGGGTTGGAACACTGAAGCTTTCTTT.

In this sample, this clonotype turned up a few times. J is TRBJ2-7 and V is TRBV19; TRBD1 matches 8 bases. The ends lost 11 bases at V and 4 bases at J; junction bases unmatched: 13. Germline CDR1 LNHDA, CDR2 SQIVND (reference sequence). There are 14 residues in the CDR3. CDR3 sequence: CASRGQGAFYEQYF. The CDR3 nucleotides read TGTGCCTCCAGGGGGCAGGGGGCGTTTTACGAGCAGTACTTC.

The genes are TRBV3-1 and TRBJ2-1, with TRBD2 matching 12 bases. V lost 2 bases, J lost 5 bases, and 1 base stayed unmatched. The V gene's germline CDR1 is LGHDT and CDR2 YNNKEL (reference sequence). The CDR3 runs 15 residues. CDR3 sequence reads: CASSQPSGGDNEQFF. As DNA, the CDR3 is TGTGCCAGCAGCCAACCTAGCGGGGGGGACAATGAGCAGTTCTTC.

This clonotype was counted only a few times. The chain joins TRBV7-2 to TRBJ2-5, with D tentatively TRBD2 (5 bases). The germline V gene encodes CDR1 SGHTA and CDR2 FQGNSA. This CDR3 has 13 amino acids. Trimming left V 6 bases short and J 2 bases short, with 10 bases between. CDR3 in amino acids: CASRRTRQETQYF. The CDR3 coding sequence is TGTGCCAGCAGGAGGACTCGACAAGAGACCCAGTACTTC.

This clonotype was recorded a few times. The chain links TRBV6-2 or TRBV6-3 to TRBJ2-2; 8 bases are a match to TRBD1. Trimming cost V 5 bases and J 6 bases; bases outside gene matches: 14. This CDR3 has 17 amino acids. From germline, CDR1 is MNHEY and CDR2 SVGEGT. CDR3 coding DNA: TGTGCCAGCAGTCCGTTGGCCAGGGGGCTAGTCGCCGGGGAGCTGTTTTTT. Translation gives CASSPLARGLVAGELFF.

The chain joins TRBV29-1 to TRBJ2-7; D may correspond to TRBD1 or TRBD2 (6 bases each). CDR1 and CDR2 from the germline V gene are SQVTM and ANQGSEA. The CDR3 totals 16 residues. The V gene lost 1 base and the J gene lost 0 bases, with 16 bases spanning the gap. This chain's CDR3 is CSVEGWGAGSSYEQYF. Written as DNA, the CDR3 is TGCAGCGTTGAAGGGTGGGGGGCTGGGAGCTCCTACGAGCAGTACTTC.

The CDR3, as DNA: TGTGCCAGCAGTACAGGGACCCCTAAAACAGATACGCAGTATTTT. It yields the protein CASSTGTPKTDTQYF. The chain joins TRBV2 to TRBJ2-3; D is perhaps TRBD1 (6 bases). CDR1 and CDR2 (germline): SNHLY, FYNNEI. The V end lost 5 bases, the J end lost 3 bases, and 15 bases lay between the germline ends. This CDR3 has 15 amino acids.

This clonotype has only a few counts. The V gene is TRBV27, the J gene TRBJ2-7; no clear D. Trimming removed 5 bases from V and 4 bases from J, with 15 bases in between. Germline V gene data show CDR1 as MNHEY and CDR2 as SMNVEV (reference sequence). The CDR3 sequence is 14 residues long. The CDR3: CASSPIPDRYEQYF. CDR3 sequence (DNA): TGTGCCAGCAGTCCAATACCGGACCGATACGAGCAGTACTTC.

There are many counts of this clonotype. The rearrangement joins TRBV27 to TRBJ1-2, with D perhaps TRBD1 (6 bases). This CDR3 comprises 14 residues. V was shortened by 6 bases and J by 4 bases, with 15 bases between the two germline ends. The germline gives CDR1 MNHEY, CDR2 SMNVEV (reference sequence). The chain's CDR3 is CASRPHTGIYGYTF. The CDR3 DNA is TGTGCCAGCAGACCTCACACAGGGATCTATGGCTACACCTTC.

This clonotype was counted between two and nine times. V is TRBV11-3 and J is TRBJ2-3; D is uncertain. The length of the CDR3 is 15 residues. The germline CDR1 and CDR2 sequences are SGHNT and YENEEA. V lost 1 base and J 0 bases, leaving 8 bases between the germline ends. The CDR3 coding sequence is TGTGCCAGCAGCTTAGCCGCGAGGAGCACAGATACGCAGTATTTT. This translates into CASSLAARSTDTQYF.

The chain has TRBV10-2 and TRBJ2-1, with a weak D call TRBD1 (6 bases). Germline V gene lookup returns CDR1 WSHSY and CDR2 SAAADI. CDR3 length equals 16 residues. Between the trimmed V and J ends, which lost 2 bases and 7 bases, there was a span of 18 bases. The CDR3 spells CASSETGSFQRNEQFF. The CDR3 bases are TGCGCCAGCAGTGAGACAGGGTCATTTCAAAGGAATGAGCAGTTCTTC.

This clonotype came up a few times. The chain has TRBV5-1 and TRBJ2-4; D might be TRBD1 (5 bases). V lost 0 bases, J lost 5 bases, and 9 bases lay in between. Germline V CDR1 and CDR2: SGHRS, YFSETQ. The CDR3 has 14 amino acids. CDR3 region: CASSLARAENIQYF. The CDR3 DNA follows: TGCGCCAGCAGCTTGGCCAGGGCGGAAAACATTCAGTACTTC.

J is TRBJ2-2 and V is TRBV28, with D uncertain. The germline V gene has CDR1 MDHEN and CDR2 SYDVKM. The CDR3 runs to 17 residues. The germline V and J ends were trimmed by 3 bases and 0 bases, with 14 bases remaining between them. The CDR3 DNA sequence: TGTGCCAGCAGTTTCTACCCGGCAGCCTCGAACACCGGGGAGCTGTTTTTT. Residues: CASSFYPAASNTGELFF.

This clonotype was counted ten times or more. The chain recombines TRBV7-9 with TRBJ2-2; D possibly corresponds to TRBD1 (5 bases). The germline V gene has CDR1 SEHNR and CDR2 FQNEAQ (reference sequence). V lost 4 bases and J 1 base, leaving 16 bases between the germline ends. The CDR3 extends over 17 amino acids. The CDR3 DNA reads TGTGCCAGCAGCTCCACCACCCCCAGGGTGAACACCGGGGAGCTGTTTTTT. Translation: CASSSTTPRVNTGELFF.

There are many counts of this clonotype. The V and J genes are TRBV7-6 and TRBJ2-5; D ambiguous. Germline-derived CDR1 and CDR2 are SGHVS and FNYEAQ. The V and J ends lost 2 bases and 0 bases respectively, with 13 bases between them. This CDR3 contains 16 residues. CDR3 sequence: CASSLRSPSNQETQYF. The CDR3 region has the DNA TGTGCCAGCAGCTTAAGATCCCCCAGTAACCAAGAGACCCAGTACTTC.

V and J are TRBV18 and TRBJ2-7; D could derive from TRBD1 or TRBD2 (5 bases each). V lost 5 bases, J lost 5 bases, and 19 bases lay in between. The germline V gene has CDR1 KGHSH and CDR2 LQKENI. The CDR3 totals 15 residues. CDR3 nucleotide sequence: TGTGCCAGCTCATCAACCGGGACGGGGTTCGACGAGCAGTACTTC. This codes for CASSSTGTGFDEQYF.